The 24 T cell receptor beta chains in this list originate from one sample, sequenced in a study of shared clonotypes between healthy human individuals. The protocol was immunoSEQ multiplex PCR, while the TCRdb copy is restricted to in-frame clones and leaves out a portion. Among 2 million or so clones listed, 85% to 95% were seen once. Material for sequencing was naive CD4+ T cells sorted from blood. The sample's subset: CD45RA+ positively selected. The receptors originated from a man in his late teens or twenties in good health.

Of note for this clone: The identical CDR3 is also encoded by other nucleotide sequences in the sample. This rearrangement joins TRBV6-5 to TRBJ1-1; D uncertain. Trimming removed 0 bases at V and 3 bases at J, with 8 bases between. The CDR3 extends over 14 amino acids. The V gene's germline CDR1 is MNHEY and CDR2 SVGAGI. The CDR3 bases are TGTGCCAGCAGTTACTCGGGGAGGGACACTGAAGCTTTCTTT. It specifies CASSYSGRDTEAFF.

The chain uses TRBV30 and TRBJ2-7, with TRBD1 as a possible D gene (5 bases). From germline, CDR1 is GTSNPN and CDR2 SVGIG (reference sequence). CDR3 length: 14 residues. Trimming cost V 2 bases and J 3 bases, with 14 bases left between them. The chain's CDR3 is CAWSFRTISYEQYF. The DNA for the CDR3 is TGTGCCTGGAGTTTCCGGACAATAAGCTACGAGCAGTACTTC.

This clone has a handful of counts. The rearrangement links TRBV18 to TRBJ1-2; D call uncertain. This CDR3 comprises 13 residues. V was pared by 3 bases and J by 7 bases, with 12 bases between. In germline, CDR1 is KGHSH, CDR2 LQKENI. The CDR3 loop is CASSPKGVSGYTF. The DNA of the CDR3 is TGTGCCAGCTCACCTAAGGGTGTCAGTGGCTACACCTTC.

The rearrangement joins TRBV5-1 to TRBJ2-7, with 8 bases matching TRBD1. Germline V gives CDR1 SGHRS, CDR2 YFSETQ. The CDR3 spans 13 residues. Losses at the gene ends were 7 bases for V and 1 base for J; bases not matched to a gene: 4. The DNA of the CDR3 is TGCGCCAGCCGGGACAGGCTGTCCTACGAGCAGTACTTC. Its translation: CASRDRLSYEQYF. The full variable domain, completed using reference TRBV5-1 and TRBJ2-7, is KAGVTQTPRYLIKTRGQQVTLSCSPISGHRSVSWYQQTPGQGLQFLFEYFSETQRNKGNFPGRFSGRQFSNSRSEMNVSTLELGDSALYLCASRDRLSYEQYFGPGTRLTVT.

This clone has only one observation. An end of the junction does not agree with germline; a read error may underlie this. The CDR3 sequence is CSVDPRGLDTSRGDF. CDR3 in DNA: TGCAGCGTTGACCCTAGGGGCCTAGATACATCAAGGGGAGACTTC. The chain uses TRBV29-1 and TRBJ2-5; TRBD1 or TRBD2 may be the D gene (5 bases each). This CDR3 is 15 amino acids long. The germline CDR1 and CDR2 sequences are SQVTM and ANQGSEA.

The chain has TRBV18 and TRBJ2-7; 7 bases are shared with TRBD2. CDR1 is KGHSH, CDR2 LQKENI, per germline. Trimming at V came to 6 bases and at J to 2 bases, leaving 10 bases not matched to a gene. The CDR3 loop spans 15 amino acids. This CDR3 is CASSPGTIEAYEQYF. For the CDR3, the DNA is TGTGCCAGCTCCCCAGGGACTATCGAGGCCTACGAGCAGTACTTC.

J is TRBJ1-4 and V is TRBV7-6; D ambiguous. The CDR3 contains 13 residues. The V and J ends lost 4 bases and 7 bases respectively, with 10 bases between them. Germline CDR1 is SGHVS and CDR2 is FNYEAQ. DNA for the CDR3: TGTGCCAGCAGCTCCGTTGGGTTTGAAAAACTGTTTTTT. It translates to CASSSVGFEKLFF.

This clone was recorded a few times. V usage is TRBV2 and J usage is TRBJ2-7; TRBD1 agrees at 7 bases. With V trimmed by 6 bases and J by 2 bases, 1 base remained unmatched. Germline V gene sequence: CDR1 SNHLY, CDR2 FYNNEI. The CDR3 runs 12 residues. DNA of the CDR3: TGTGCCAGCAGGGGGACAGCCTACGAGCAGTACTTC. Translating gives CASRGTAYEQYF. The full variable domain, its missing parts supplied by reference TRBV2 and TRBJ2-7, is EPEVTQTPSHQVTQMGQEVILRCVPISNHLYFYWYRQILGQKVEFLVSFYNNEISEKSEIFDDQFSVERPDGSNFTLKIRSTKLEDSAMYFCASRGTAYEQYFGPGTRLTVT.

The V and J genes are TRBV19 and TRBJ1-1; weak D call: TRBD1 (5 bases). V lost 7 bases and J 3 bases, leaving 12 bases between the germline ends. This CDR3 comprises 13 residues. The germline CDR1 and CDR2 sequences are LNHDA and SQIVND (reference sequence). The CDR3 DNA reads as TGTGCCAGTAAGGGGCCTGGGGACACTGAAGCTTTCTTT. It yields the protein CASKGPGDTEAFF.

V usage is TRBV19 and J usage is TRBJ1-2, with D uncertain. From germline, CDR1 is LNHDA and CDR2 SQIVND (reference sequence). Trimming took off 2 bases at V and 4 bases at J, with 8 bases between the two ends. The CDR3 totals 13 residues. The CDR3 here is CASSISQLYGYTF. In DNA, the CDR3 is TGTGCCAGTAGTATAAGCCAGCTCTATGGCTACACCTTC.

The CDR3 loop is CASSYSSLGQYF. The DNA for the CDR3 is TGTGCCAGCAGCTACTCGTCTTTAGGGCAGTATTTT. The chain has TRBV7-2 and TRBJ2-3; D gene uncertain. V was shortened by 4 bases and J by 11 bases, with 13 bases between the two germline ends. This CDR3 contains 12 residues. Germline-derived CDR1 and CDR2 are SGHTA and FQGNSA.

The chain is built from TRBV9 and TRBJ1-5, with 7 bases that match TRBD1. The CDR3 is made up of 15 amino acids. Germline V CDR1 and CDR2: SGDLS, YYNGEE. The V gene end was trimmed by 0 bases and the J gene end by 4 bases; junction bases not matched to a gene: 4. The CDR3 loop reads CASSVGAGGNQPQHF. In DNA, the CDR3 is TGTGCCAGCAGCGTAGGGGCAGGGGGTAATCAGCCCCAGCATTTT.

The rearrangement uses TRBV27 and TRBJ1-2; 12 bases fit TRBD1. Per germline, CDR1 MNHEY and CDR2 SMNVEV (reference sequence). Trimming cost V 4 bases and J 8 bases; bases outside gene matches: 11. This CDR3 has 16 amino acids. The CDR3 DNA is TGTGCCAGCAGTTACGGATCCGGGACAGGGGGCTTCGGCTACACCTTC. Encoded protein: CASSYGSGTGGFGYTF.

This clone was recorded once. Other DNA sequences in this specimen translate into the identical CDR3. This chain uses TRBV6-5 with TRBJ1-2; D is undetermined. There are 11 residues in the CDR3. In germline, CDR1 is MNHEY, CDR2 SVGAGI. V was pared by 4 bases and J by 8 bases, with 8 bases between. CDR3 sequence (DNA): TGTGCCAGCAGTTCCAAGGGAGGCTACACCTTC. Protein sequence: CASSSKGGYTF.

The chain links TRBV28 to TRBJ2-6; D is possibly TRBD1 (6 bases). V lost 7 bases and J 4 bases, leaving 23 bases between the germline ends. The CDR3 has 18 amino acids. Germline V gene sequence: CDR1 MDHEN, CDR2 SYDVKM. The CDR3 spells CASNPSSRGVVGANVLTF. The CDR3 bases are TGTGCCAGCAATCCCTCGTCCAGGGGCGTCGTCGGGGCCAACGTCCTGACTTTC.

The chain links TRBV6-1 to TRBJ1-2, with 7 bases that match TRBD1. The CDR3 consists of 11 residues. J lost 11 bases, V lost 1 base, and 1 base had no gene match. Per germline, CDR1 MNHNS and CDR2 SASEGT. This CDR3 reads CASSEDRGYTF. The CDR3 region has the DNA TGTGCCAGCAGTGAAGACAGGGGTTACACCTTC.

This clone was recorded only once. The chain links TRBV6-1 to TRBJ1-5; D may be TRBD1 (5 bases). The CDR3 length is 16 residues. Germline-derived CDR1 and CDR2 are MNHNS and SASEGT. Trimming took 2 bases from V and 2 from J, leaving 13 bases between them. CDR3 protein: CASSEMWGMGNQPQHF. The CDR3 coding sequence is TGTGCCAGCAGTGAAATGTGGGGGATGGGCAATCAGCCCCAGCATTTT.

The chain links TRBV30 to TRBJ1-1; a weak D match, TRBD1 (5 bases). CDR3 size: 11 residues. Germline V gene sequence: CDR1 GTSNPN, CDR2 SVGIG (reference sequence). The ends were cut back, 2 bases at V and 8 bases at J, with 9 bases in the middle. CDR3 nucleotides: TGTGCCTGGAGTTTGGGGCAAGAAGCTTTCTTT. Protein: CAWSLGQEAFF.

J is TRBJ2-5 and V is TRBV6-1, with 7 bases identical to TRBD1. The V gene end was trimmed by 0 bases and the J gene end by 6 bases; junction bases not matched to a gene: 7. The CDR3 is 15 amino acids. Germline V gene data show CDR1 as MNHNS and CDR2 as SASEGT. The CDR3 sequence: CASSEARQGEKTQYF. The CDR3 bases are TGTGCCAGCAGTGAAGCGCGGCAGGGGGAAAAGACCCAGTACTTC.

J is TRBJ2-5 and V is TRBV7-9; TRBD2 agrees at 8 bases. V lost 6 bases, J lost 0 bases, and 3 bases stayed unmatched. The CDR3 has 14 amino acids. The germline V gene has CDR1 SEHNR and CDR2 FQNEAQ (reference sequence). CDR3 DNA sequence: TGTGCCAGCAGTTTACTAGCGGACCAAGAGACCCAGTACTTC. Protein product: CASSLLADQETQYF.

This rearrangement joins TRBV27 to TRBJ2-1; D is unresolved. Germline values: CDR1 MNHEY, CDR2 SMNVEV (reference sequence). The V end lost 6 bases, the J end lost 0 bases, and 12 bases lay between the germline ends. The CDR3 is made up of 15 amino acids. The CDR3 loop reads CASSSLESSYNEQFF. Here the CDR3 DNA reads TGTGCCAGCAGCTCTCTAGAGAGCTCCTACAATGAGCAGTTCTTC.

The J gene is TRBJ1-4, the V gene TRBV4-1, with D perhaps matching TRBD1 (5 bases). V dropped 1 base and J dropped 8 bases, with 14 bases sitting between them. Germline-derived CDR1 and CDR2 are MGHRA and YSYEKL. The CDR3 consists of 15 residues. The CDR3 region is CASSQVDRGSEKLFF. CDR3 nucleotide sequence: TGCGCCAGCAGCCAAGTCGACAGAGGCAGCGAAAAACTGTTTTTT.

The chain combines TRBV18 with TRBJ2-5, with D possibly being TRBD1 (6 bases). V lost 3 bases to trimming and J lost 5 bases, with 13 bases between them. Germline CDR1 is KGHSH and CDR2 is LQKENI. The CDR3 runs 14 residues. Here the CDR3 DNA reads TGTGCCAGCTCACCTACAGGGATTTGGGAGACCCAGTACTTC. This codes for CASSPTGIWETQYF.

This clone came up once. Other DNA sequences in the same sample also yield this CDR3. The chain joins TRBV28 to TRBJ1-2; D unclear. The V end was cut by 3 bases, the J end by 7 bases, with 6 bases between. Germline V gene sequence: CDR1 MDHEN, CDR2 SYDVKM. CDR3 length: 11 residues. As DNA, the CDR3 is TGTGCCAGCAGTTTGGGCCGTGGCTACACCTTC. Its translation is CASSLGRGYTF.